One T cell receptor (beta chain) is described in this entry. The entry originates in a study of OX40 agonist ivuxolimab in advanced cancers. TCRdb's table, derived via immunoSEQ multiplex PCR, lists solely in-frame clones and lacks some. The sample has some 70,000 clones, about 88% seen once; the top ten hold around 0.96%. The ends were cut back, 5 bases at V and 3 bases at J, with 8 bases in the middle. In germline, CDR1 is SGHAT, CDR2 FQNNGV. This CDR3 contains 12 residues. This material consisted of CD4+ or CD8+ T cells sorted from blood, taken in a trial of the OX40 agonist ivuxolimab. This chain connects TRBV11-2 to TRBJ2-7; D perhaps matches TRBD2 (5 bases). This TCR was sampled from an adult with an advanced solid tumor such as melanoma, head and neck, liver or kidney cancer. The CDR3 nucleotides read TGTGCCAGCAGCGTCGACTACTACGAGCAGTACTTC. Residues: CASSVDYYEQYF.